These 16 T cell receptor beta chains originate from one sample sequenced in a study of T cell repertoires in cytomegalovirus infection. TCRdb itself ran the reads through MiXCR, one entry per CDR3 protein. Here the sample spans about 220,000 distinct CDR3 sequences, 35% to 40% being singletons. These TCRs' antigens remain unknown. The sequencing used CD8+ T cells from cultured PBMCs, collected from culture after CMV antigen stimulation. The receptors were sampled from a human donor in good health (CMV status not recorded). Some clones in this sample may be carry-over from other donors' samples.

The rearrangement uses TRBV4-2 and TRBJ2-1; D remains unclear. The CDR3 has 18 amino acids. From germline, CDR1 is LGHNA and CDR2 YNFKEQ. V was pared by 0 bases and J by 3 bases, with 18 bases between. In DNA form, the CDR3 reads TGTGCCAGCAGCCAAGATCCCGGAGAGCAGTTATTCTACAATGAGCAGTTCTTC. Protein: CASSQDPGEQLFYNEQFF.

The chain is built from TRBV5-6 and TRBJ1-1; 10 positions match TRBD1. This CDR3 is 15 amino acids long. The trim removed 4 bases at V and 3 bases at J, leaving 6 bases unmatched. Germline CDR1 is SGHDT and CDR2 is YYEEEE. CDR3 bases: TGTGCCAGCAGCCGTGGGGGACAGGGGTACACTGAAGCTTTCTTT. Translated: CASSRGGQGYTEAFF.

The V gene is TRBV2, the J gene TRBJ1-1, with 7 nucleotides matching TRBD1. The junction had 10 bases not matched to a gene; V was cut back by 5 bases and J by 1 base. The germline V gene encodes CDR1 SNHLY and CDR2 FYNNEI. The CDR3 has 16 residues. CDR3 sequence reads: CASSIKPQGQNTEAFF. CDR3 nucleotide sequence: TGTGCCAGCAGTATTAAACCACAGGGGCAGAACACTGAAGCTTTCTTT. Drawing the rest from reference TRBV2 and TRBJ1-1, the complete variable domain is EPEVTQTPSHQVTQMGQEVILRCVPISNHLYFYWYRQILGQKVEFLVSFYNNEISEKSEIFDDQFSVERPDGSNFTLKIRSTKLEDSAMYFCASSIKPQGQNTEAFFGQGTRLTVV.

The chain employs TRBV27 and TRBJ1-5, with a weak D call TRBD1 (5 bases). V was shortened by 5 bases and J by 2 bases, with 13 bases between the two germline ends. CDR3 length: 15 residues. CDR1 and CDR2 (germline): MNHEY, SMNVEV (reference sequence). For the CDR3, the DNA is TGTGCCAGCAGTCCCACCGGGGCGGGCAATCAGCCCCAGCATTTT. Protein sequence: CASSPTGAGNQPQHF.

V and J are TRBV7-9 and TRBJ1-5; TRBD1 matches 8 bases. This CDR3 has 17 residues. V lost 1 base to trimming and J lost 0 bases; unmatched junction nucleotides: 5. From germline, CDR1 is SEHNR and CDR2 FQNEAQ (reference sequence). The CDR3 reads CASSLGGQALSNQPQHF. The CDR3, as DNA: TGTGCCAGCAGCTTAGGGGGACAGGCCCTTAGCAATCAGCCCCAGCATTTT.

The genes are TRBV4-1 and TRBJ2-4, with a tentative D call TRBD2 (6 bases). V was pared by 3 bases and J by 6 bases, with 18 bases between. Germline V gene lookup returns CDR1 MGHRA and CDR2 YSYEKL. The CDR3 is made up of 16 amino acids. The CDR3 nucleotides are TGCGCCAGCAGCCACTATCTGAGGGACTCTCCAAACATTCAGTACTTC. Encoded protein: CASSHYLRDSPNIQYF.

A few counts support this clonotype. The genes are TRBV7-6 and TRBJ2-1; 8 bases match TRBD1. Germline V gene lookup returns CDR1 SGHVS and CDR2 FNYEAQ. Unmatched junction bases numbered 2, after V lost 1 base and J lost 3 bases. The CDR3 is made up of 15 amino acids. The CDR3 loop reads CASSLGQGFYNEQFF. For the CDR3, the DNA is TGTGCCAGCAGCTTAGGACAGGGGTTCTACAATGAGCAGTTCTTC.

This rearrangement joins TRBV20-1 to TRBJ2-7; no reliable D call. CDR3 length equals 14 residues. Trimming removed 6 bases from V and 2 bases from J, with 17 bases in between. Germline V gene sequence: CDR1 DFQATT, CDR2 SNEGSKA (reference sequence). The CDR3 region has the DNA TGCAGTGCCGTACGGGCCCCTGAGGCCTACGAGCAGTACTTC. It codes for CSAVRAPEAYEQYF.

The chain employs TRBV20-1 and TRBJ2-1; the match to TRBD2 covers 7 bases. CDR1 is DFQATT, CDR2 SNEGSKA, per germline (reference sequence). V was clipped by 0 bases and J by 8 bases; unmatched bases: 7. CDR3 length: 14 amino acids. The CDR3 reads CSAREKPGGDEQFF. CDR3 sequence (DNA): TGCAGTGCTAGAGAGAAACCGGGAGGAGATGAGCAGTTCTTC.

The rearrangement uses TRBV20-1 and TRBJ2-3; the D is unclear. CDR3 length equals 15 residues. Germline lookup yields CDR1 DFQATT and CDR2 SNEGSKA (reference sequence). Trimming removed 3 bases at V and 2 bases at J, with 15 bases between. The CDR3 region has the DNA TGCAGTGCTAGGCCCTTCAACTATCACACAGATACGCAGTATTTT. It specifies CSARPFNYHTDTQYF.

The rearrangement joins TRBV29-1 to TRBJ1-2; TRBD1 matches 10 bases. V dropped 4 bases and J dropped 2; count of bases not matched to a gene: 4. CDR1 SQVTM and CDR2 ANQGSEA come from the germline V gene. The CDR3 consists of 14 residues. The CDR3 DNA reads TGCAGCGTTGGTGGACAGGGGGAGAACTATGGCTACACCTTC. The encoded protein is CSVGGQGENYGYTF.

This chain connects TRBV19 to TRBJ2-1; TRBD2 agrees at 10 bases. J was trimmed by 5 bases and V by 7 bases; bases with no gene match: 11. CDR1 and CDR2 (germline): LNHDA, SQIVND (reference sequence). This CDR3 has 16 amino acids. The CDR3 DNA sequence: TGTGCCAGTACCGAAAGGGGACTAGCGCAAAACAATGAGCAGTTCTTC. Translated, it gives CASTERGLAQNNEQFF.

J is TRBJ1-4 and V is TRBV7-2; D gene ambiguous. This CDR3 region has 15 residues. Trimming stripped 1 base from V and 5 bases from J, with 11 bases between. Germline assignment: CDR1 SGHTA and CDR2 FQGNSA. CDR3 residues: CASSLEGKRNEKLFF. The CDR3 coding sequence is TGTGCCAGCAGCTTAGAAGGGAAGAGGAATGAAAAACTGTTTTTT.

J is TRBJ2-7 and V is TRBV4-2; 7 positions agree with TRBD1. Germline CDR1 and CDR2: LGHNA and YNFKEQ. This CDR3 spans 18 amino acids. Germline trimming cut 0 bases from V and 0 bases from J; bases unmatched to any gene: 11. In DNA, the CDR3 is TGTGCCAGCAGCCAAGATAGAGACGAGGGGGCGAGCTCCTACGAGCAGTACTTC. Amino acid sequence: CASSQDRDEGASSYEQYF.

V and J are TRBV19 and TRBJ2-5; D unresolved. Germline V lookup: CDR1 LNHDA, CDR2 SQIVND (reference sequence). The CDR3 length is 14 residues. V lost 3 bases to trimming and J lost 1 base, with 9 bases between them. The CDR3 region is CASSISQTQETQYF. DNA for the CDR3: TGTGCCAGTAGTATCAGCCAGACCCAAGAGACCCAGTACTTC.

This clonotype was counted between two and nine times. For the CDR3, the DNA is TGTGCCAGTAGTCCCTCCCGGGACAGTAACTATGGCTACACCTTC. It encodes CASSPSRDSNYGYTF. The V and J genes are TRBV19 and TRBJ1-2, with 7 bases that match TRBD1. Germline CDR1 reads LNHDA; CDR2 reads SQIVND (reference sequence). V shed 5 bases, J shed 1 base, and the junction held 7 bases outside the gene matches. The CDR3 is 15 residues long.